This T cell receptor (beta chain) was sequenced in a study of OX40 agonist ivuxolimab in advanced cancers. The overall study: A mean age of roughly 66 years, range about 23 to 80, was recorded, and 70% to 85% were male.

Trimming took 0 bases from V and 3 from J, leaving 11 bases between them. The CDR3 has 15 amino acids. CDR1 and CDR2 (germline): MNHEY, SVGAGI. Only a few counts were recorded for this clone. Its antigen is undetermined. Overall study findings and caveats: CD8+ T cells (on average) carried more expanded clones than CD4+ T cells.

Produced via immunoSEQ multiplex PCR; TCRdb's table is partial and in-frame only. The sample records 70,000 or so clones, roughly 90% being singletons. The starting material was CD4+ or CD8+ T cells sorted from blood, obtained in a trial of the OX40 agonist ivuxolimab. The source is an adult with an advanced solid tumor such as melanoma, head and neck, liver or kidney cancer. The chain recombines TRBV6-5 with TRBJ1-2; D is ambiguous. CDR3 amino acids: CASSYSKAGYYGYTF. The CDR3 DNA sequence: TGTGCCAGCAGTTACTCGAAAGCGGGGTACTATGGCTACACCTTC.